This T cell receptor beta chain was profiled in a study of molecular identifiers for immune sequencing clone quantification. Libraries used roughly 17,000 to 1,000,000 sorted naive CD8 T cells and 10%, 30% or 50% RNA input. The authors sorted naive CD8 T cells as CD8+CD4-CCR7+CD45RA+. This clonotype showed up just a few times. MiXCR, run by TCRdb on the PCR reads, gives a single entry per CDR3 protein. Of over 85,000 distinct CDR3 sequences in the sample, 30% to 35% were seen once. Germline CDR1 reads MNHEY; CDR2 reads SMNVEV (reference sequence). Trimming left V 7 bases short and J 11 bases short, with 27 bases between. CDR3 length equals 15 residues.

V and J are TRBV27 and TRBJ2-7; weak D call: TRBD2 (6 bases). The sequence derives from a human donor in good health. Some libraries in this study had Jurkat cell RNA spiked in. Sample: naive CD8+ T cells from blood, with Jurkat cell RNA spiked in. Subset defined: FACS-sorted CD8+CD4-CCR7+CD45RA+ naive T cells. The CDR3 sequence: CASKMGGTPPSLEYF. CDR3 bases: TGTGCCAGCAAGATGGGCGGGACGCCCCCTTCCCTTGAGTACTTC.